Listed below are T cell receptor beta chains from one sample, sequenced in a study of shared clonotypes between healthy human individuals. Profiled with immunoSEQ multiplex PCR; TCRdb holds only in-frame clones, not every one. The sample has millions of clones; around 95% are singletons. The sample comprised naive CD4+ T cells sorted from blood. Every receptor here comes from a man between 18 and 29 years old in good health. The CDR3 runs from the conserved cysteine through the conserved F or W. The D gene is left open where the match is weak. The listing skips clone size in some rows; elsewhere it reads once, few, many or a size class.

v_call: TRBV4-1; j_call: TRBJ1-5; d_call: -; clone_size: -; cdr3_nt: TGCGCCAGCAGCCAAGATTTCGCGGTAGTAGGTAGCAATCAGCCCCAGCATTTT; cdr3_aa: CASSQDFAVVGSNQPQHF
v_call: TRBV12-5; j_call: TRBJ2-5; d_call: TRBD2; clone_size: -; cdr3_nt: TGTGCTAGTGGTTCCCCTCGGAGACTAGCGGGAGTGGGAGAGACCCAGTACTTC; cdr3_aa: CASGSPRRLAGVGETQYF
v_call: TRBV2; j_call: TRBJ2-1; d_call: -; clone_size: -; cdr3_nt: TGTGCCAGCAGTGATCGGCGGGACAATGAGCAGTTCTTC; cdr3_aa: CASSDRRDNEQFF
v_call: TRBV9; j_call: TRBJ1-2; d_call: -; clone_size: -; cdr3_nt: TGTGCCAGCAGCGTCGGCCAGGGAAACCCCTCCTATGGCTACACCTTC; cdr3_aa: CASSVGQGNPSYGYTF
v_call: TRBV27; j_call: TRBJ1-2; d_call: -; clone_size: -; cdr3_nt: TGTGCCAGCAGTTTAGGAGTTTTGGGGGGCTACACCTTC; cdr3_aa: CASSLGVLGGYTF
v_call: TRBV2; j_call: TRBJ2-3; d_call: -; clone_size: once; cdr3_nt: TGTGCCAGCAGGTGGGGCGGGATCGGAGATACGCAGTATTTT; cdr3_aa: CASRWGGIGDTQYF
v_call: TRBV5-1; j_call: TRBJ2-5; d_call: TRBD2; clone_size: -; cdr3_nt: TGCGCCAGCAGCCTAGCGGGAAAAGAGACCCAGTACTTC; cdr3_aa: CASSLAGKETQYF
v_call: TRBV29-1; j_call: TRBJ2-2; d_call: -; clone_size: -; cdr3_nt: TGCAGCGTTGAAGGGCGGAAGTCCACCGGGGAGCTGTTTTTT; cdr3_aa: CSVEGRKSTGELFF
v_call: TRBV7-9; j_call: TRBJ1-2; d_call: TRBD1; clone_size: -; cdr3_nt: TGTGCCAGCAGCGTCGGACAGGGTCGGACCTATGGCTACACCTTC; cdr3_aa: CASSVGQGRTYGYTF
v_call: TRBV7-8; j_call: TRBJ1-3; d_call: -; clone_size: -; cdr3_nt: TGTGCCAGCAGCCTGTGGGCAGGGAACTCTGGAAACACCATATATTTT; cdr3_aa: CASSLWAGNSGNTIYF
v_call: TRBV10-3; j_call: TRBJ2-7; d_call: -; clone_size: -; cdr3_nt: TGTGCCATCAGTGAGTCTGAGCTAGGGATCGCCTACGAGCAGTACTTC; cdr3_aa: CAISESELGIAYEQYF
v_call: TRBV5-1; j_call: TRBJ1-6; d_call: -; clone_size: -; cdr3_nt: TGCGCCAGCAGCTTAGGGACACATGACGATTCACCCCTCCACTTT; cdr3_aa: CASSLGTHDDSPLHF
v_call: TRBV7-2; j_call: TRBJ2-2; d_call: TRBD2; clone_size: -; cdr3_nt: TGTGCCAGCAACCCGGGACTAAGCGTGACCGGGGAGCTGTTTTTT; cdr3_aa: CASNPGLSVTGELFF
v_call: TRBV7-2; j_call: TRBJ2-7; d_call: TRBD1; clone_size: -; cdr3_nt: TGTGCCAGCAGCTCCCAGCCGGGACAGGGCTTCGAGCAGTACTTC; cdr3_aa: CASSSQPGQGFEQYF
v_call: TRBV5-1; j_call: TRBJ2-5; d_call: TRBD2; clone_size: -; cdr3_nt: TGCGCCAGCAGCCCCGGGGGAGGGCCGTCCCAAGAGACCCAGTACTTC; cdr3_aa: CASSPGGGPSQETQYF
v_call: TRBV7-8; j_call: TRBJ1-1; d_call: -; clone_size: -; cdr3_nt: TGTGCCAGCATAGGCGCTGGGGTCGGAGCTTTCTTT; cdr3_aa: CASIGAGVGAFF
v_call: TRBV9; j_call: TRBJ1-2; d_call: -; clone_size: -; cdr3_nt: TGTGCCAGCAGCGAGACTGACAGGACCCTATTTGGCTACACCTTC; cdr3_aa: CASSETDRTLFGYTF
v_call: TRBV6-5; j_call: TRBJ2-5; d_call: TRBD2; clone_size: few; cdr3_nt: TGTGCCAGCAGTTACGTGCGGGGGGGCCAAGAGACCCAGTACTTC; cdr3_aa: CASSYVRGGQETQYF
v_call: TRBV27; j_call: TRBJ2-5; d_call: -; clone_size: -; cdr3_nt: TGTGCCAGCAGTTCCCGAGGAGTGGGAGAGACCCAGTACTTC; cdr3_aa: CASSSRGVGETQYF
v_call: TRBV18; j_call: TRBJ1-4; d_call: -; clone_size: -; cdr3_nt: TGTGCCAGCTCGGGATTGGGTGCAACTAATGAAAAACTGTTTTTT; cdr3_aa: CASSGLGATNEKLFF
v_call: TRBV5-1; j_call: TRBJ1-6; d_call: -; clone_size: -; cdr3_nt: TGCGCCAGCAGCCCCCTCCAGGGCTCCTATAATTCACCCCTCCACTTT; cdr3_aa: CASSPLQGSYNSPLHF
v_call: TRBV2; j_call: TRBJ2-7; d_call: -; clone_size: -; cdr3_nt: TGTGCCAGCAGTGAAGCGTCCTACGAGCAGTACTTC; cdr3_aa: CASSEASYEQYF
v_call: TRBV7-9; j_call: TRBJ1-4; d_call: -; clone_size: -; cdr3_nt: TGTGCCAGCAGCCCAGTAGGGACGGAGAATGAAAAACTGTTTTTT; cdr3_aa: CASSPVGTENEKLFF
v_call: TRBV28; j_call: TRBJ1-5; d_call: -; clone_size: -; cdr3_nt: TGTGCCAGCCACCAGGTCTCCGGCGGACAGCCCCAGCATTTT; cdr3_aa: CASHQVSGGQPQHF
v_call: TRBV7-6; j_call: TRBJ1-2; d_call: TRBD1; clone_size: -; cdr3_nt: TGTGCCAGCAGCCCGAGACAGGGCTGGGGCTACACCTTC; cdr3_aa: CASSPRQGWGYTF
v_call: TRBV28; j_call: TRBJ2-7; d_call: -; clone_size: -; cdr3_nt: TGTGCCAGCAGTTTAAGCGGCAGGAGCTCCTACGAGCAGTACTTC; cdr3_aa: CASSLSGRSSYEQYF
v_call: TRBV4-1; j_call: TRBJ2-7; d_call: -; clone_size: -; cdr3_nt: TGCGCCAGCAGCCAATTCGACCGCTCCTACGAGCAGTACTTC; cdr3_aa: CASSQFDRSYEQYF
v_call: TRBV19; j_call: TRBJ1-6; d_call: -; clone_size: -; cdr3_nt: TGTGCCAGTAGTATGGACCAGGGACTATCAAATAATTCACCCCTCCACTTT; cdr3_aa: CASSMDQGLSNNSPLHF
v_call: TRBV25-1; j_call: TRBJ1-6; d_call: -; clone_size: -; cdr3_nt: TGTGCCAGCAGTGCCCAGGGTGGGAATTCACCCCTCCACTTT; cdr3_aa: CASSAQGGNSPLHF
v_call: TRBV6-1; j_call: TRBJ1-1; d_call: -; clone_size: -; cdr3_nt: TGTGCCAGCAGTGAATTGGGGGGTGCTTTCTTT; cdr3_aa: CASSELGGAFF
v_call: TRBV5-4; j_call: TRBJ2-1; d_call: -; clone_size: -; cdr3_nt: TGTGCCAGCAGCTTTACTCAGAATGAGCAGTTCTTC; cdr3_aa: CASSFTQNEQFF